Each of the 27 T cell receptor beta chains below was sequenced from the same sample in a study of OX40 agonist ivuxolimab in advanced cancers. Only in-frame clones appear in the TCRdb table, and some are missing; sequencing was by immunoSEQ multiplex PCR. Counted here are 60,000 or so clones, under 90% occurring once; the ten biggest clones make up roughly 4.9%. The material sequenced was CD4+ or CD8+ T cells sorted from blood, taken in a trial of the OX40 agonist ivuxolimab. The source of these receptors is an adult with an advanced solid tumor such as melanoma, head and neck, liver or kidney cancer.

This chain links TRBV7-9 with TRBJ2-3; 7 bases align to TRBD2. Germline lookup yields CDR1 SEHNR and CDR2 FQNEAQ (reference sequence). The CDR3 contains 16 residues. V was pared by 5 bases and J by 6 bases, with 14 bases of the junction left unmatched. The CDR3 bases are TGTGCCAGCAGCCCCAGCGGGGTAGCGGAGAAGGATACGCAGTATTTT. Its translation is CASSPSGVAEKDTQYF.

The chain joins TRBV6-6 to TRBJ1-5, with TRBD1 identical over 10 bases. Germline trimming cut 2 bases from V and 6 bases from J; bases unmatched to any gene: 4. Germline V gene lookup returns CDR1 MNHNY and CDR2 SVGAGI (reference sequence). This CDR3 has 15 residues. The CDR3 coding sequence is TGTGCCAGCAGTTACCGGACAGGGGGTTTTCAGCCCCAGCATTTT. This translates into CASSYRTGGFQPQHF.

V and J are TRBV19 and TRBJ2-3; D unresolved. Trimming took off 3 bases at V and 2 bases at J, with 12 bases between the two ends. CDR1 and CDR2 from the germline V gene are LNHDA and SQIVND (reference sequence). The CDR3 runs 15 residues. The CDR3 coding sequence is TGTGCCAGTAGTATCACCCAAGCCCCCACAGATACGCAGTATTTT. Its translation: CASSITQAPTDTQYF.

This rearrangement joins TRBV6-6 to TRBJ1-2, with unresolved D. The CDR3 extends over 11 amino acids. Trimming took 4 bases from V and 6 from J, leaving 6 bases between them. Germline V lookup: CDR1 MNHNY, CDR2 SVGAGI (reference sequence). In DNA form, the CDR3 reads TGTGCCAGCAGTTCAGAGGATGGCTACACCTTC. This translates into CASSSEDGYTF.

The chain combines TRBV9 with TRBJ2-3, with D tentatively TRBD1 or TRBD2 (5 bases each). The V and J ends lost 0 bases and 4 bases respectively, with 15 bases between them. CDR1 and CDR2 from the germline V gene are SGDLS and YYNGEE. CDR3 size: 16 residues. The CDR3 is CASSVDVGGRADTQYF. The CDR3 nucleotides read TGTGCCAGCAGCGTAGACGTTGGGGGTCGGGCAGATACGCAGTATTTT.

The CDR3 protein is CASSFPGLAGAGTGELFF. CDR3 DNA sequence: TGTGCCAGCAGCTTCCCTGGACTAGCGGGAGCGGGCACCGGGGAGCTGTTTTTT. The chain uses TRBV7-8 and TRBJ2-2; 13 nucleotides line up with TRBD2. After removal of 3 bases from V and 4 bases from J, the junction contained 8 bases not matched to a gene. Germline V gene lookup returns CDR1 SGHVS and CDR2 FQNEAQ. The CDR3 has 18 residues.

This chain connects TRBV2 to TRBJ2-3; tentatively, D is TRBD1 (6 bases). The CDR3 sequence is 14 residues long. Trimming removed 6 bases at V and 2 bases at J, with 12 bases between. The V gene's germline CDR1 is SNHLY and CDR2 FYNNEI. The CDR3 nucleotides read TGTGCCAGCAGGGGGGCAGGGTACACAGATACGCAGTATTTT. Its protein product is CASRGAGYTDTQYF.

V gene TRBV19 combines with J gene TRBJ2-3, with 8 positions matching TRBD1. Germline CDR1 is LNHDA and CDR2 is SQIVND (reference sequence). The CDR3 sequence is 16 residues long. The V segment lost 4 bases and the J segment 8 bases; nucleotides outside the gene matches: 14. CDR3 sequence: CASSNPGQGGTITQYF. CDR3 DNA sequence: TGTGCCAGTAGTAACCCTGGACAGGGCGGGACCATTACGCAGTATTTT.

The chain links TRBV19 to TRBJ1-5; D is possibly TRBD1 (6 bases). CDR3 length: 16 residues. The ends were cut back, 5 bases at V and 6 bases at J, with 20 bases in the middle. CDR1 and CDR2 (germline): LNHDA, SQIVND (reference sequence). The CDR3, as DNA: TGTGCCAGTAGTGCAACTCGGGACACACTGGGTCAGCCCCAGCATTTT. Translation gives CASSATRDTLGQPQHF.

The rearrangement uses TRBV7-9 and TRBJ1-2; no firm D call. In germline, CDR1 is SEHNR, CDR2 FQNEAQ (reference sequence). V lost 2 bases and J lost 2, with 0 bases in between. The CDR3 extends over 11 amino acids. The CDR3 sequence is CASSLNYGYTF. CDR3 coding DNA: TGTGCCAGCAGCTTAAACTATGGCTACACCTTC.

With regard to this clone: The identical CDR3 is also encoded by other nucleotide sequences in the sample. The chain combines TRBV20-1 with TRBJ1-2; D unresolved. Trimming took 6 bases from V and 3 from J, leaving 5 bases between them. Germline V gene data show CDR1 as DFQATT and CDR2 as SNEGSKA (reference sequence). The CDR3 is made up of 10 amino acids. The CDR3 sequence is CSARYYGYTF. CDR3 nucleotide sequence: TGCAGTGCCCGTTACTATGGCTACACCTTC.

The chain has TRBV10-3 and TRBJ1-1; 10 bases match TRBD1. The CDR3 has 13 amino acids. After removal of 11 bases from V and 1 base from J, the junction contained 4 bases not matched to a gene. Germline V gene data show CDR1 as ENHRY and CDR2 as SYGVKD. This chain's CDR3 is CAVGTGANTEAFF. The CDR3 DNA is TGTGCCGTCGGGACAGGGGCGAACACTGAAGCTTTCTTT.

The sample holds one count of this clone. The gene calls are TRBV21-1 and TRBJ2-7; TRBD1, as called in the table, went unchecked against the DNA. TRBV21-1 is flagged as a pseudogene. This CDR3 is 16 amino acids long. The CDR3 DNA reads TGTGCCAGCAGCAAAGTTCAAAACAGGCGTTGTGTCGAGCAGTACTTC. Residues: CASSKVQNRRCVEQYF.

V and J are TRBV2 and TRBJ2-1, with 12 positions matching TRBD2. The CDR3 has 14 amino acids. V shed 5 bases and J 7 bases; nucleotides not matched to a gene: 3. The V gene's germline CDR1 is SNHLY and CDR2 FYNNEI. In nucleotides, the CDR3 is TGTGCCAGCAGTCTAGCGGGGGGGCGAAATGAGCAGTTCTTC. Protein product: CASSLAGGRNEQFF. The whole variable domain, remainder taken from reference TRBV2 and TRBJ2-1, is EPEVTQTPSHQVTQMGQEVILRCVPISNHLYFYWYRQILGQKVEFLVSFYNNEISEKSEIFDDQFSVERPDGSNFTLKIRSTKLEDSAMYFCASSLAGGRNEQFFGPGTRLTVL.

The chain couples TRBV4-1 to TRBJ1-1, with no clear D. Germline values: CDR1 MGHRA, CDR2 YSYEKL. V dropped 3 bases and J dropped 6 bases, with 20 bases sitting between them. The CDR3 consists of 16 residues. CDR3 bases: TGCGCCAGCAGCCAGGCCAATTTGGGTTCCGGGGCTGAAGCTTTCTTT. Its translation: CASSQANLGSGAEAFF.

This chain connects TRBV7-3 to TRBJ1-1; TRBD1 is a possible D gene (5 bases). V lost 5 bases to trimming and J lost 4 bases, with 17 bases between them. This CDR3 is built from 15 residues. The germline V gene has CDR1 SGHTA and CDR2 FQGTGA. The CDR3 spells CASSRGELGGTEAFF. CDR3 nucleotides: TGTGCCAGCAGCAGGGGAGAACTGGGGGGCACTGAAGCTTTCTTT.

This chain connects TRBV6-5 to TRBJ2-1, with no clear D. Trimming removed 5 bases from V and 0 bases from J, with 11 bases in between. Germline values: CDR1 MNHEY, CDR2 SVGAGI. This CDR3 has 15 amino acids. Here the CDR3 reads CASSPNSNSYNEQFF. The CDR3 region has the DNA TGTGCCAGCAGTCCCAACTCAAACTCCTACAATGAGCAGTTCTTC.

The gene calls are TRBV28 and TRBJ2-3; D perhaps matches TRBD1 (6 bases). The CDR3 runs to 13 residues. From germline, CDR1 is MDHEN and CDR2 SYDVKM. Trimming left V 4 bases short and J 5 bases short, with 10 bases between. The CDR3 bases are TGTGCCAGCAGTTCAGCACAGGGAGATACGCAGTATTTT. Amino acids: CASSSAQGDTQYF.

V gene TRBV2 combines with J gene TRBJ2-7; 9 positions match TRBD2. The germline CDR1 and CDR2 sequences are SNHLY and FYNNEI. The CDR3 consists of 14 residues. V lost 5 bases and J lost 7; bases outside the gene matches: 9. CDR3 in DNA: TGTGCCAGCAGTTCTCTAGCGGGGTCCAGGGAGCAGTACTTC. Residues: CASSSLAGSREQYF. Looking up the rest from reference TRBV2 and TRBJ2-7 gives the full variable domain: EPEVTQTPSHQVTQMGQEVILRCVPISNHLYFYWYRQILGQKVEFLVSFYNNEISEKSEIFDDQFSVERPDGSNFTLKIRSTKLEDSAMYFCASSSLAGSREQYFGPGTRLTVT.

The chain uses TRBV21-1 and TRBJ1-4; the table gives TRBD1 as D, unverified against the DNA. TRBV21-1 is assigned pseudogene status. The CDR3 covers 17 residues. The CDR3 loop reads CASSEPGQGAANEKLFF. CDR3 DNA sequence: TGTGCCAGCAGCGAACCGGGACAGGGGGCTGCTAATGAAAAACTGTTTTTT.

The chain recombines TRBV5-5 with TRBJ1-2, with 10 bases aligning to TRBD1. V lost 4 bases to trimming and J lost 3 bases; unmatched junction nucleotides: 6. This CDR3 has 15 amino acids. Germline CDR1 reads SGHKS; CDR2 reads YYEKEE (reference sequence). Written as DNA, the CDR3 is TGTGCCAGCAGCCGGGGACAGGGGCGGGACTATGGCTACACCTTC. This translates into CASSRGQGRDYGYTF.

The CDR3 spells CASSFGLGQGLDTGELFF. As DNA, the CDR3 is TGTGCCAGCAGTTTCGGTCTGGGACAGGGGCTCGACACCGGGGAGCTGTTTTTT. The V call is TRBV28, the J call TRBJ2-2; the match to TRBD1 covers 10 bases. From germline, CDR1 is MDHEN and CDR2 SYDVKM. The CDR3 length is 18 residues. The J segment lost 3 bases and the V segment lost 3 bases, leaving 10 bases of the junction unmatched.

The genes are TRBV28 and TRBJ1-5, with TRBD1 matching over 7 bases. V lost 10 bases, J lost 4 bases, and 7 bases stayed unmatched. This CDR3 spans 13 amino acids. CDR1 is MDHEN and CDR2 is SYDVKM in the germline V gene. CDR3: CATTGFLNQPQHF. DNA of the CDR3: TGTGCCACGACAGGGTTTCTTAATCAGCCCCAGCATTTT.

V gene TRBV18 combines with J gene TRBJ2-3; no firm D call. CDR1 KGHSH and CDR2 LQKENI come from the germline V gene. The CDR3 covers 15 residues. V was cut by 3 bases and J by 5 bases, with 15 bases left in between. CDR3 sequence reads: CASSPPSLSRDTQYF. The CDR3 bases are TGTGCCAGCTCACCTCCGAGCCTATCAAGAGATACGCAGTATTTT.

The chain links TRBV6-6 to TRBJ2-3; D may be TRBD2 (5 bases). The CDR3 has 12 residues. V lost 7 bases, J lost 2 bases, and 7 bases lay in between. The germline V gene encodes CDR1 MNHNY and CDR2 SVGAGI (reference sequence). The CDR3 DNA reads as TGTGCCAGCAAGACTATCACAGATACGCAGTATTTT. This encodes CASKTITDTQYF.

DNA for the CDR3: TGTGCCAGCAGTGCGGTTGGCGGAAACTCTGGAAACACCATATATTTT. This sequence encodes CASSAVGGNSGNTIYF. The rearrangement joins TRBV6-1 to TRBJ1-3; D gene unclear. V lost 4 bases and J 0 bases, leaving 13 bases between the germline ends. The V gene's germline CDR1 is MNHNS and CDR2 SASEGT. The CDR3 consists of 16 residues.

The genes are TRBV30 and TRBJ1-2; a weak D match, TRBD1 (5 bases). V lost 3 bases and J 5 bases, leaving 13 bases between the germline ends. Germline assignment: CDR1 GTSNPN and CDR2 SVGIG (reference sequence). This CDR3 has 13 residues. In DNA, the CDR3 is TGTGCCTGGAGCCGGGGGGTTGGGTATGGCTACACCTTC. Translation: CAWSRGVGYGYTF.